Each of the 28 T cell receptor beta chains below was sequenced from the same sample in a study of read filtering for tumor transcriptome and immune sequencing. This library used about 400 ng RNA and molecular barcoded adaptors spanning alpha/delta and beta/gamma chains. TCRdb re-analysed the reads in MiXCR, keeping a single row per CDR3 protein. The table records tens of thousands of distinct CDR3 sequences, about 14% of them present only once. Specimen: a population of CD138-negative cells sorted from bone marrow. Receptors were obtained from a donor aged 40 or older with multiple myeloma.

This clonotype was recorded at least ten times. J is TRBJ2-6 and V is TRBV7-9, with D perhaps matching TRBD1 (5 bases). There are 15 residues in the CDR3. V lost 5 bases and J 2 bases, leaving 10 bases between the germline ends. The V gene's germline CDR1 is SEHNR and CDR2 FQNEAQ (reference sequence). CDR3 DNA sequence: TGTGCCAGCAGCCCCAGGGCCACTGGGGCCAACGTCCTGACTTTC. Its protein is CASSPRATGANVLTF.

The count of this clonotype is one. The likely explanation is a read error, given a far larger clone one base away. The CDR3 here is CARSYLERGEQFF. The DNA for the CDR3 is TGTGCCCGCAGTTACCTAGAGCGGGGTGAGCAGTTCTTC. The chain joins TRBV6-1 to TRBJ2-1, with 7 bases lining up with TRBD2. This CDR3 is 13 amino acids long. CDR1 MNHNS and CDR2 SASEGT come from the germline V gene.

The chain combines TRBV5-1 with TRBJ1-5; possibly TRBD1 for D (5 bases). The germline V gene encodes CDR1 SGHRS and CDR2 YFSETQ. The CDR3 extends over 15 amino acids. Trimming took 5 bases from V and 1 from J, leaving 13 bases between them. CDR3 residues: CASSPGLTSNQPQHF. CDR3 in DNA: TGCGCCAGCAGTCCGGGACTCACCAGCAATCAGCCCCAGCATTTT.

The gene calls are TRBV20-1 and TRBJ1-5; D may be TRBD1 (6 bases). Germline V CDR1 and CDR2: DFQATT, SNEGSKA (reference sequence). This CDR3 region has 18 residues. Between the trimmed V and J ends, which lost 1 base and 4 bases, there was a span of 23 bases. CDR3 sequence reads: CSARVRDRLIRSNQPQHF. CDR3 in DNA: TGCAGTGCTAGAGTAAGAGACAGGTTAATCAGAAGTAATCAGCCCCAGCATTTT.

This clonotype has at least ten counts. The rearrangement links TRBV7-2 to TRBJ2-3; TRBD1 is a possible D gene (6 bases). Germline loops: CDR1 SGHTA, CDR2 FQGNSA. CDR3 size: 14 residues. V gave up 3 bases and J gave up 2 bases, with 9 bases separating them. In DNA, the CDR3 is TGTGCCAGCAGCTTTCAGGGGACCACAGATACGCAGTATTTT. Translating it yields CASSFQGTTDTQYF.

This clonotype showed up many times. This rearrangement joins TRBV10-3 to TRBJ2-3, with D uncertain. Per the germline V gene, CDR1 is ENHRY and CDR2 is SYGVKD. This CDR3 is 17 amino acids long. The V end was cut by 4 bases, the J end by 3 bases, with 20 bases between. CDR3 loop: CAISATFEPERTDTQYF. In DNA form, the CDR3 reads TGTGCCATCAGTGCCACTTTCGAGCCGGAGAGGACAGATACGCAGTATTTT.

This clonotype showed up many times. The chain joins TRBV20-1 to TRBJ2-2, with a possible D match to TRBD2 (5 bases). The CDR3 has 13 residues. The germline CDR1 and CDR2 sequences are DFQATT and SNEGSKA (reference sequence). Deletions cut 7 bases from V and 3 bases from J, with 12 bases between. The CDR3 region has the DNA TGCAGTGGTAGGACTCCTTACACCGGGGAGCTGTTTTTT. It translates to CSGRTPYTGELFF.

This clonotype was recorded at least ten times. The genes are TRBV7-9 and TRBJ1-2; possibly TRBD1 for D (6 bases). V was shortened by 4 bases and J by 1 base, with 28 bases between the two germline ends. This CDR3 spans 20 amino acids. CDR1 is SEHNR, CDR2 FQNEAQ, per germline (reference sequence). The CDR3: CASSSRYPTNDRFRNYGYTF. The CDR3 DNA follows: TGTGCCAGCAGCTCTAGGTACCCTACCAACGACAGGTTTCGTAACTATGGCTACACCTTC.

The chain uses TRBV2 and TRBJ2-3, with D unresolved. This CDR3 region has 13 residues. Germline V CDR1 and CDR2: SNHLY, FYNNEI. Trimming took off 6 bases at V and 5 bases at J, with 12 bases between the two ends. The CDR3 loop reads CASRPGPEDTQYF. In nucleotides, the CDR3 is TGTGCCAGCAGGCCGGGCCCTGAAGATACGCAGTATTTT.

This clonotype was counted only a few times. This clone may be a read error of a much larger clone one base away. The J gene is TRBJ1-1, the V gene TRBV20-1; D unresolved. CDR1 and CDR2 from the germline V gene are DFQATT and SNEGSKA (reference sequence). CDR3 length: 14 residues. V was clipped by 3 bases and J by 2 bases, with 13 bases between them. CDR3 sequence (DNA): TGCAGTGCTAGGCGGGCAGGCGGTAACACTGAAGCTTTCTTT. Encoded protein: CSARRAGGNTEAFF.

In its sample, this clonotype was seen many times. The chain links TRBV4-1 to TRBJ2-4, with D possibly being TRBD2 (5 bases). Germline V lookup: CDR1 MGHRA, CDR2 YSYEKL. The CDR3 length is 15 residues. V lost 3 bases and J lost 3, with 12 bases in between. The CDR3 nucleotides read TGCGCCAGCAGCCAGGACCGGGGAATCAAAAACATTCAGTACTTC. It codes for CASSQDRGIKNIQYF.

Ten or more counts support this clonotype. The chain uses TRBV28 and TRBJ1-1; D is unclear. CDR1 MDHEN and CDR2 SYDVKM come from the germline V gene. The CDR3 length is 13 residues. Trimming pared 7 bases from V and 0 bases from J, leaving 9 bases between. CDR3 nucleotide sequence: TGTGCCAGCAAAATTGTGGTGAACACTGAAGCTTTCTTT. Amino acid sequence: CASKIVVNTEAFF.

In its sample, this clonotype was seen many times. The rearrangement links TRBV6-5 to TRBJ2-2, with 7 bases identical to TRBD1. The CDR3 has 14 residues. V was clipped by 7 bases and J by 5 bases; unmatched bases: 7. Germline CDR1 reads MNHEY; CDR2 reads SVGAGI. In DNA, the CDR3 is TGTGCCAGCAACGGACGACAGGGTACCGGGGAGCTGTTTTTT. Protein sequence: CASNGRQGTGELFF.

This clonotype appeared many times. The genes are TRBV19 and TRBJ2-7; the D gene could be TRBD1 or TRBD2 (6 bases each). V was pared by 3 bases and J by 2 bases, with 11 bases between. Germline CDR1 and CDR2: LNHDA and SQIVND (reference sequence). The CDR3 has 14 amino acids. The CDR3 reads CASSIRGRTYEQYF. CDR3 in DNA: TGTGCCAGTAGTATCCGGGGGCGAACCTACGAGCAGTACTTC.

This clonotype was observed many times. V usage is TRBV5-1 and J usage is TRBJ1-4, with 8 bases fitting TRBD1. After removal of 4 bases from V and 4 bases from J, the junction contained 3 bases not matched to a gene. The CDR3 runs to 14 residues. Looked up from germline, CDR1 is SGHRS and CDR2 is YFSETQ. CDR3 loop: CASSTGQGNEKLFF. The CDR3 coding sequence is TGCGCCAGCAGCACAGGACAGGGTAATGAAAAACTGTTTTTT.

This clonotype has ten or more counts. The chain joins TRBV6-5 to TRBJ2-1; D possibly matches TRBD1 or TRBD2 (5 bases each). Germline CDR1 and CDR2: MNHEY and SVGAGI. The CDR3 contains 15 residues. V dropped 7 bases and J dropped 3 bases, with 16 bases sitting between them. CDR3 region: CASTEGRGSYNEQFF. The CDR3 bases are TGTGCCAGCACCGAGGGTAGGGGTAGCTACAATGAGCAGTTCTTC.

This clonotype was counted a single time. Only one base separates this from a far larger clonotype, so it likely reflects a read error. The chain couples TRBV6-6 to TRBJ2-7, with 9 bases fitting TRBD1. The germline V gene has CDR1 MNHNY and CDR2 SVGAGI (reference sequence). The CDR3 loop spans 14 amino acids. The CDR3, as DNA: TGTGCCAGCAGATCCGGGACAGGGACCTACGAGCAGCACTTC. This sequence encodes CASRSGTGTYEQHF.

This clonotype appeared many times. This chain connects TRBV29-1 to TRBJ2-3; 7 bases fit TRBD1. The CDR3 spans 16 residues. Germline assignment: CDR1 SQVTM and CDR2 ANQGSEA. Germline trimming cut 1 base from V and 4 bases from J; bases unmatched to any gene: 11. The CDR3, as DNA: TGCAGCGTTGAAGGCCGAACAGGGGACCCACCAGATACGCAGTATTTT. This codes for CSVEGRTGDPPDTQYF.

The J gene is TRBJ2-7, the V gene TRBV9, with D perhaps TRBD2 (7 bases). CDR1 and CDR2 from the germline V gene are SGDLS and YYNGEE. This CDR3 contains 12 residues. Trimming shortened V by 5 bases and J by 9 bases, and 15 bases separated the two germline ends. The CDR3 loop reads CASSADRGAQYF. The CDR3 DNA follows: TGTGCCAGCAGTGCCGACCGGGGGGCGCAGTACTTC. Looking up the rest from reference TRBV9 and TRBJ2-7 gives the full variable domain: DSGVTQTPKHLITATGQRVTLRCSPRSGDLSVYWYQQSLDQGLQFLIQYYNGEERAKGNILERFSAQQFPDLHSELNLSSLELGDSALYFCASSADRGAQYFGPGTRLTVT.

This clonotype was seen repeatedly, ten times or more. The CDR3: CASTRGNGELFF. In DNA form, the CDR3 reads TGTGCCAGCACCAGGGGGAACGGGGAGCTGTTTTTT. The chain joins TRBV28 to TRBJ2-2, with 7 nucleotides matching TRBD1. The CDR3 consists of 12 residues. The germline V gene encodes CDR1 MDHEN and CDR2 SYDVKM. Trimming took 7 bases from V and 7 from J; bases not matched to a gene: 3.

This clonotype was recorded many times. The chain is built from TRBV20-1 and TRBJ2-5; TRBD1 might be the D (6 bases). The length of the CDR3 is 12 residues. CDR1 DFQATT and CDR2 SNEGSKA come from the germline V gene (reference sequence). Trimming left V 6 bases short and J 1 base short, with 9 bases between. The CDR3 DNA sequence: TGCAGTGCATGGACAGCCCAAGAGACCCAGTACTTC. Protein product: CSAWTAQETQYF.

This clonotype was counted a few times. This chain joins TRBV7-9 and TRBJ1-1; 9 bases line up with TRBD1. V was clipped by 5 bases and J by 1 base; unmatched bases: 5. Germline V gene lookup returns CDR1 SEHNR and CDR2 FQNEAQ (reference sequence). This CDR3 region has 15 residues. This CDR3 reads CASSIGQGRNTEAFF. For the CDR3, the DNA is TGTGCCAGCAGCATCGGACAGGGGCGGAACACTGAAGCTTTCTTT.

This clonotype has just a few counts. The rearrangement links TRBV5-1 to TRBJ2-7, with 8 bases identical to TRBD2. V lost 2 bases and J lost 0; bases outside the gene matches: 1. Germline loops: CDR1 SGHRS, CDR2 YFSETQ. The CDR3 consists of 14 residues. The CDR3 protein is CASSFSGVSYEQYF. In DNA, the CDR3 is TGCGCCAGCAGCTTTAGCGGGGTCTCCTACGAGCAGTACTTC.

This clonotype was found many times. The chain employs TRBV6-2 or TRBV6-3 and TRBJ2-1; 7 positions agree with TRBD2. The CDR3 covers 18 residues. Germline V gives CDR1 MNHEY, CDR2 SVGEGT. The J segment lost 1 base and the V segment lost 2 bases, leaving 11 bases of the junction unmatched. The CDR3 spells CASSYEIGGESSYNEQFF. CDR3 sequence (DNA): TGTGCCAGCAGTTACGAGATTGGGGGGGAAAGTTCCTACAATGAGCAGTTCTTC.

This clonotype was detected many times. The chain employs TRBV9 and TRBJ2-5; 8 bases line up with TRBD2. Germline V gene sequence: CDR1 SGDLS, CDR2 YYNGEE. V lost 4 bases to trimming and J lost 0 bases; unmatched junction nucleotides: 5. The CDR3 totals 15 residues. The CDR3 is CASSPRLANQETQYF. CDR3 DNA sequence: TGTGCCAGCAGCCCTCGACTAGCGAACCAAGAGACCCAGTACTTC.

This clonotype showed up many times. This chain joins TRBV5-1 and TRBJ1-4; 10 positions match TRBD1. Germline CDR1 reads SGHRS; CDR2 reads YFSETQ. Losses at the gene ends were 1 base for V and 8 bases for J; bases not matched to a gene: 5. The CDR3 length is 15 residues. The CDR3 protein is CASSLRGTGEEKLFF. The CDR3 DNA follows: TGCGCCAGCAGCTTGCGTGGGACAGGGGAGGAAAAACTGTTTTTT.

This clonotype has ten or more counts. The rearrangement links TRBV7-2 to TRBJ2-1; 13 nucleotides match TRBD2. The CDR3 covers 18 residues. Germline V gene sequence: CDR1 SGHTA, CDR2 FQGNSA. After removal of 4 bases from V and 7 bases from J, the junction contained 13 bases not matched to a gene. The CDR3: CASSSSPTSGGVFNEQFF. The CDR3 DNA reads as TGTGCCAGCAGCTCAAGTCCCACTAGCGGGGGGGTATTTAATGAGCAGTTCTTC.

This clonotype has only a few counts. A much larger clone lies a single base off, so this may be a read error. The chain's CDR3 is CAISDTGQETQYF. Written as DNA, the CDR3 is TGTGCCATCAGTGACACAGGACAAGAGACCCAGTACTTC. The chain recombines TRBV10-3 with TRBJ2-5, with a weak D call TRBD1 (5 bases). Germline V lookup: CDR1 ENHRY, CDR2 SYGVKD. V shed 3 bases and J shed 2 bases, with 7 bases lying between them. There are 13 residues in the CDR3.